These 3 T cell receptor beta chains came from one sample sequenced in a study of CD8 T cell repertoires and HIV-1 epitope variants. Assay: immunoSEQ multiplex PCR; the TCRdb copy retains only in-frame clones and omits some. Found here are about 90,000 clones, around 67% of them singletons; the top ten hold roughly 26%. Sequencing was performed on uncultured baseline CD8+ T cells from peripheral blood mononuclear cells (PBMCs). The source of these receptors is a male donor with HIV.

The chain employs TRBV6-6 and TRBJ1-1, with TRBD1 matching over 11 bases. Germline V gene sequence: CDR1 MNHNY, CDR2 SVGAGI (reference sequence). CDR3 length equals 16 residues. With 6 bases clipped from V and 4 bases from J, the junction kept 10 bases outside the gene matches. In nucleotides, the CDR3 is TGTGCCAGCAGCTCAAGCGAGGGGACAGGGGGCACTGAAGCTTTCTTT. This codes for CASSSSEGTGGTEAFF.

V gene TRBV28 combines with J gene TRBJ2-3, with D perhaps TRBD1 (7 bases). Trimming stripped 2 bases from V and 0 bases from J, with 12 bases between. Germline assignment: CDR1 MDHEN and CDR2 SYDVKM. The CDR3 is 16 amino acids. CDR3 amino acids: CASSLQGGISTDTQYF. CDR3 nucleotide sequence: TGTGCCAGCAGTTTACAGGGGGGTATTAGCACAGATACGCAGTATTTT. The complete variable domain, with remaining parts taken from reference TRBV28 and TRBJ2-3, reads DVKVTQSSRYLVKRTGEKVFLECVQDMDHENMFWYRQDPGLGLRLIYFSYDVKMKEKGDIPEGYSVSREKKERFSLILESASTNQTSMYLCASSLQGGISTDTQYFGPGTRLTVL.

The chain joins TRBV9 to TRBJ1-2; tentatively, D is TRBD1 (6 bases). CDR1 and CDR2 from the germline V gene are SGDLS and YYNGEE. CDR3 length equals 13 residues. V lost 2 bases and J 3 bases, leaving 8 bases between the germline ends. CDR3 sequence reads: CASSVRGHYGYTF. The CDR3 region has the DNA TGTGCCAGCAGCGTCAGGGGTCACTATGGCTACACCTTC.